This entry describes one T cell receptor beta chain. What it binds is unknown. Each CDR3 protein gets one entry after TCRdb re-called the reads with MiXCR. The sample has 830,000 or so distinct CDR3 sequences; approximately 32% are singletons. Germline values: CDR1 MNHEY, CDR2 SVGEGT. Trimming took 4 bases from V and 7 from J; bases not matched to a gene: 3. CDR3 size: 13 residues. This entry is derived from a study of T cell repertoires in cytomegalovirus infection. Points from the study as a whole: Ex vivo, HLA-C-restricted CMV-specific TCR beta clonotypes prevailed over the rest of the response.

The chain links TRBV6-2 or TRBV6-3 to TRBJ2-7; 11 nucleotides agree with TRBD1. The clonotype originates from a human donor in good health (CMV status not recorded). Some clones in this sample may be carry-over from other donors' samples. This sample comprised cultured CD8+ T cells from PBMCs, obtained from culture after CMV antigen stimulation. Written as DNA, the CDR3 is TGTGCCAGCAGTTGGACAGGGGGCGGTGAGCAGTACGTC. Translation: CASSWTGGGEQYV.